One and the same sample provided the 25 T cell receptor beta chains below, sequenced in a study of regulatory T cells in long-lasting Graves disease. As for time point: newly diagnosed GD, antithyroid drugs for less than 3 months. TCR sequences were obtained from RNA taken from PBMCs. Arm-PCR of CDR3 regions with iRepertoire HTBI primers generated TCR beta libraries. TCRdb recomputed calls from the multiplex PCR reads with MiXCR, one row per CDR3 protein. The table lists some 220,000 distinct CDR3 sequences, approximately 18% of them singletons, with approximately 12% in the top ten. Separately, the same data were catalogued under a study of T cells in Graves' hyperthyroidism and ophthalmopathy.

Sequences were derived from peripheral blood mononuclear cells (PBMCs), sampled at new diagnosis, from a patient treated with antithyroid drugs. All receptors derive from a woman aged 30 to 39 with Graves disease.

This clonotype has ten or more counts. The V call is TRBV20-1, the J call TRBJ2-7; D is possibly TRBD1 (6 bases). The V gene lost 2 bases and the J gene lost 5 bases, with 13 bases spanning the gap. Germline-derived CDR1 and CDR2 are DFQATT and SNEGSKA (reference sequence). The CDR3 has 13 amino acids. CDR3 in amino acids: CSARSHREHEQYF. DNA for the CDR3: TGCAGTGCTAGAAGTCACAGGGAACACGAGCAGTACTTC.

In its sample, this clonotype was seen a few times. The chain couples TRBV19 to TRBJ2-5; TRBD2 agrees at 9 bases. With V trimmed by 5 bases and J by 4 bases, 17 bases remained unmatched. CDR3 length: 18 residues. Germline values: CDR1 LNHDA, CDR2 SQIVND (reference sequence). The CDR3 coding sequence is TGTGCCAGTAGTGGTAGCGGGAGAGGGACTCTTGGTGGAGAGACCCAGTACTTC. Translation: CASSGSGRGTLGGETQYF. Variable domain in full (rest from reference TRBV19 and TRBJ2-5): DGGITQSPKYLFRKEGQNVTLSCEQNLNHDAMYWYRQDPGQGLRLIYYSQIVNDFQKGDIAEGYSVSREKKESFPLTVTSAQKNPTAFYLCASSGSGRGTLGGETQYFGPGTRLLVL.

Ten or more counts support this clonotype. The rearrangement uses TRBV30 and TRBJ2-2; no clear D. This CDR3 comprises 12 residues. The germline V gene has CDR1 GTSNPN and CDR2 SVGIG (reference sequence). V was clipped by 2 bases and J by 7 bases, with 8 bases between them. CDR3 amino acids: CAWSPQHGELFF. In DNA form, the CDR3 reads TGTGCCTGGAGTCCCCAACACGGGGAGCTGTTTTTT.

The chain carries TRBV30 and TRBJ1-1; TRBD1 might be the D (6 bases). The V end was cut by 0 bases, the J end by 7 bases, with 15 bases between. Germline CDR1 and CDR2: GTSNPN and SVGIG (reference sequence). CDR3 length: 14 amino acids. CDR3 bases: TGTGCCTGGAGTGTGGCAGGGGTGGATGGTGAAGCTTTCTTT. Its translation: CAWSVAGVDGEAFF.

At least ten counts were recorded for this clonotype. The chain links TRBV28 to TRBJ1-1, with 11 bases fitting TRBD1. The CDR3 has 13 amino acids. Trimming took 7 bases from V and 4 from J; bases not matched to a gene: 2. The germline gives CDR1 MDHEN, CDR2 SYDVKM. CDR3 protein: CASTGQGATEAFF. CDR3 in DNA: TGTGCCAGCACCGGACAGGGGGCCACTGAAGCTTTCTTT.

This clonotype was observed at least ten times. V usage is TRBV28 and J usage is TRBJ1-3; 8 positions match TRBD1. V trimming: 4 bases; J trimming: 0 bases; junction bases outside the gene matches: 17. CDR1 is MDHEN and CDR2 is SYDVKM in the germline V gene. This CDR3 contains 20 residues. The CDR3 DNA sequence: TGTGCCAGCAGTTCTCAACGCAACCGGGGACAGGCGTACTCTGGAAACACCATATATTTT. It is translated as CASSSQRNRGQAYSGNTIYF.

This chain uses TRBV12-3 or TRBV12-4 with TRBJ2-7; 8 bases are shared with TRBD2. The CDR3 runs 15 residues. V gave up 8 bases and J gave up 3 bases; unmatched junction bases: 12. Written as DNA, the CDR3 is TGTGCCAGCTCACTCGCGGGACTAGGAGTCTACGAGCAGTACTTC. This encodes CASSLAGLGVYEQYF.

In this sample, this clonotype turned up a few times. The V gene is TRBV19, the J gene TRBJ1-1; TRBD1 agrees at 10 bases. V lost 5 bases, J lost 1 base, and 16 bases stayed unmatched. Germline CDR1 reads LNHDA; CDR2 reads SQIVND (reference sequence). This CDR3 has 19 residues. The CDR3 loop is CASSVGNLGQGLWNTEAFF. The CDR3 nucleotides read TGTGCCAGTAGTGTCGGGAACCTGGGACAGGGGTTATGGAACACTGAAGCTTTCTTT. The whole variable domain, remainder taken from reference TRBV19 and TRBJ1-1, is DGGITQSPKYLFRKEGQNVTLSCEQNLNHDAMYWYRQDPGQGLRLIYYSQIVNDFQKGDIAEGYSVSREKKESFPLTVTSAQKNPTAFYLCASSVGNLGQGLWNTEAFFGQGTRLTVV.

The genes are TRBV6-2 or TRBV6-3 and TRBJ2-7; TRBD2 matches at 7 bases. Germline V CDR1 and CDR2: MNHEY, SVGEGT. The CDR3 has 13 residues. Trimming at V came to 2 bases and at J to 5 bases, leaving 3 bases not matched to a gene. In nucleotides, the CDR3 is TGTGCCAGCAGTTACCGGGACTACAACGAGCAGTACTTC. Translation: CASSYRDYNEQYF.

This clonotype has a single count. V and J are TRBV2 and TRBJ2-1; D not resolved. Germline assignment: CDR1 SNHLY and CDR2 FYNNEI. This CDR3 spans 12 amino acids. V shed 4 bases and J shed 6 bases, with 7 bases lying between them. For the CDR3, the DNA is TGTGCCAGCAGTGTGACGGGCAATGAGCAGTTCTTC. Protein product: CASSVTGNEQFF.

This clonotype came up once. This sequence may be a read error, since a much larger clone differs from it by one base. This sequence joins TRBV15 and TRBJ2-1; D is unresolved. Germline CDR1 reads LNHNV; CDR2 reads YYDKDF (reference sequence). The CDR3 contains 13 residues. CDR3 region: CATSRGNYNGQFF. The CDR3 bases are TGTGCCACCAGCAGAGGCAACTACAATGGGCAGTTCTTC.

This clonotype was recorded at least ten times. The chain joins TRBV10-2 to TRBJ1-5, with D uncertain. From germline, CDR1 is WSHSY and CDR2 SAAADI. The CDR3 totals 12 residues. Trimming took 2 bases from V and 4 from J, leaving 3 bases between them. In nucleotides, the CDR3 is TGCGCCAGCAGTGAGCCAAATCAGCCCCAGCATTTT. Encoded protein: CASSEPNQPQHF.

Of note for this clonotype: A far bigger clonotype differs at one base, so this is likely a read error. V and J are TRBV11-2 and TRBJ1-1; D is uncertain. V dropped 0 bases and J dropped 3 bases, with 5 bases sitting between them. From germline, CDR1 is SGHAT and CDR2 FQNNGV. This CDR3 contains 13 residues. The CDR3 loop is CASSLEMDTEAFF. Written as DNA, the CDR3 is TGTGCCAGCAGCTTAGAAATGGACACTGAAGCTTTCTTT.

This clonotype came up many times. This rearrangement joins TRBV6-1 to TRBJ1-1; D uncertain. Germline CDR1 and CDR2: MNHNS and SASEGT. The CDR3 has 12 amino acids. CDR3 protein: CTTKRMNTEAFF. The CDR3 DNA reads TGTACCACCAAAAGGATGAACACTGAAGCTTTCTTT.

There are many counts of this clonotype. As DNA, the CDR3 is TGTGCCAGCAGCTTGGGTATAGGGACCACTGAAGCTTTCTTT. Protein product: CASSLGIGTTEAFF. The gene calls are TRBV7-8 and TRBJ1-1; weak D call: TRBD1 (5 bases). CDR1 and CDR2 (germline): SGHVS, FQNEAQ. Deletions cut 3 bases from V and 4 bases from J, with 12 bases between. The CDR3 sequence is 14 residues long.

This clonotype occurred many times. CDR3 DNA: TGCGCCAGCAGCCAAGATTGGGGTCGATACCTCTATGGCTACACCTTC. Translated, it gives CASSQDWGRYLYGYTF. The J gene is TRBJ1-2, the V gene TRBV4-1; D remains unclear. This CDR3 is built from 16 residues. Germline loops: CDR1 MGHRA, CDR2 YSYEKL. V lost 0 bases, J lost 4 bases, and 15 bases lay in between.

Of note for this clonotype: A read error may explain this, as a much larger clone is one base away. The chain carries TRBV4-1 and TRBJ1-2, with 7 bases matching TRBD1. Germline-derived CDR1 and CDR2 are MGHRA and YSYEKL. This CDR3 spans 15 amino acids. The CDR3 reads CASIQDSRGDYGYTF. CDR3 nucleotide sequence: TGCGCCAGCATCCAAGACTCCAGGGGGGACTATGGCTACACCTTC.

A few counts support this clonotype. Given a much more abundant clone one base away, this may be a read error. The chain links TRBV20-1 to TRBJ2-4; maybe TRBD2 (5 bases). V was shortened by 3 bases and J by 7 bases, with 13 bases between the two germline ends. The CDR3 consists of 13 residues. The germline CDR1 and CDR2 sequences are DFQATT and SNEGSKA (reference sequence). The CDR3 nucleotides read TGCAGTGCTAGTAGCGTCCCTAGGAACATTCAGTACTTC. As protein: CSASSVPRNIQYF.

This clonotype was seen ten or more times. This rearrangement joins TRBV6-2 or TRBV6-3 to TRBJ1-4, with TRBD1 matching over 8 bases. The CDR3 contains 14 residues. The germline V gene encodes CDR1 MNHEY and CDR2 SVGEGT. With 6 bases clipped from V and 5 bases from J, the junction kept 5 bases outside the gene matches. For the CDR3, the DNA is TGTGCCAGCAGCGACAGGGGCCTAAATGAAAAACTGTTTTTT. Protein: CASSDRGLNEKLFF.

This clonotype was counted at least ten times. The chain carries TRBV19 and TRBJ1-1; TRBD1 matches at 9 bases. The CDR3 runs 15 residues. Germline V gene lookup returns CDR1 LNHDA and CDR2 SQIVND (reference sequence). Losses at the gene ends were 4 bases for V and 5 bases for J; bases not matched to a gene: 8. The CDR3 loop is CASSTTGTGITEAFF. CDR3 coding DNA: TGTGCCAGTAGTACGACCGGGACAGGGATAACTGAAGCTTTCTTT. Filled out from reference TRBV19 and TRBJ1-1, the complete variable domain reads DGGITQSPKYLFRKEGQNVTLSCEQNLNHDAMYWYRQDPGQGLRLIYYSQIVNDFQKGDIAEGYSVSREKKESFPLTVTSAQKNPTAFYLCASSTTGTGITEAFFGQGTRLTVV.

Many counts were recorded for this clonotype. This chain connects TRBV28 to TRBJ1-2; D possibly corresponds to TRBD1 (6 bases). Trimming removed 6 bases at V and 7 bases at J, with 9 bases between. CDR1 is MDHEN and CDR2 is SYDVKM in the germline V gene. There are 11 residues in the CDR3. In DNA form, the CDR3 reads TGTGCCAGCAGCAGGACAGCTGGCTACACCTTC. Translation gives CASSRTAGYTF.

This chain connects TRBV5-4 to TRBJ1-4; 8 nucleotides line up with TRBD1. The CDR3 loop spans 16 amino acids. Germline V gives CDR1 SGHNT, CDR2 YYREEE (reference sequence). The junction had 6 bases not matched to a gene; V was cut back by 2 bases and J by 3 bases. CDR3 sequence (DNA): TGTGCCAGCAGCTTCAGGGGGCTTGACGCTAATGAAAAACTGTTTTTT. Translated: CASSFRGLDANEKLFF.

This rearrangement joins TRBV28 to TRBJ2-3, with TRBD2 identical over 10 bases. The trim removed 5 bases at V and 4 bases at J, leaving 9 bases unmatched. Germline lookup yields CDR1 MDHEN and CDR2 SYDVKM. The CDR3 runs to 16 residues. CDR3 residues: CASSQQRGGGPDTQYF. In DNA, the CDR3 is TGTGCCAGCAGTCAGCAGCGGGGGGGCGGGCCAGATACGCAGTATTTT.

This clonotype was seen many times. The V gene is TRBV18, the J gene TRBJ1-1; possibly TRBD1 for D (5 bases). Trimming cost V 10 bases and J 0 bases, with 12 bases left between them. Germline V lookup: CDR1 KGHSH, CDR2 LQKENI. This CDR3 contains 13 residues. For the CDR3, the DNA is TGTGCCACCCTCCAGGGACTGAACACTGAAGCTTTCTTT. Protein: CATLQGLNTEAFF.

This clonotype was recorded many times. The CDR3 loop reads CATHPGQGYNEQFF. In DNA, the CDR3 is TGTGCCACCCACCCGGGACAGGGGTACAATGAGCAGTTCTTC. The gene calls are TRBV10-3 and TRBJ2-1; 10 positions agree with TRBD1. V was pared by 10 bases and J by 4 bases, with 7 bases of the junction left unmatched. CDR1 and CDR2 (germline): ENHRY, SYGVKD. The CDR3 extends over 14 amino acids.